This TCR beta chain emerged from a study of human thymus T cells. Whole-study findings and limits: Thymic and blood repertoires appeared to display a bias in their usage of V and J genes.

Points on this clone: The antigen is unknown.

Immunologically healthy infants in Finland undergoing congenital heart defect surgery were the donors. An approximately 0.45-1 mL peripheral blood aliquot was taken intraoperatively from four of eight donors. TCRdb's table, derived via immunoSEQ multiplex PCR, lists solely in-frame clones and lacks some. The table includes some 40,000 clones, about 94% detected once. Input material: blood. The source of this sequence is a boy younger than two with a congenital heart defect but otherwise immunologically healthy.

DNA for the CDR3: TGTGCCATCAGTGAGTCGAAACAGGGGAGGATTCAGTACTTC. Its protein is CAISESKQGRIQYF. This chain joins TRBV10-3 and TRBJ2-4; maybe TRBD1 (7 bases). From germline, CDR1 is ENHRY and CDR2 SYGVKD. Trimming removed 0 bases from V and 10 bases from J, with 13 bases in between. This CDR3 region has 14 residues.